The rows below give T cell receptor beta chains drawn from one sample of a study of beta chain features in type 1 diabetes. Libraries were prepared by immunoSEQ multiplex PCR; TCRdb keeps only in-frame clonotypes and omits some of them. The table lists about 53,000 clones, around 50% of them singletons. Sequencing was performed on Tregs from blood. Receptors originate from a woman aged 40 to 50 with type 1 diabetes. The CDR3 runs from the conserved cysteine through the conserved F or W. A D gene is named only where the DNA matches it firmly. Only some rows state a clone size, as once, few, many or a class for expanded clones.

clone size,D gene,V gene,J gene,CDR3 DNA,CDR3 protein
NA,TRBD1,TRBV7-2,TRBJ2-2,TGTGCCAGCAGGACCCCAGGGGGCGCGGACACCGGGGAGCTGTTTTTT,CASRTPGGADTGELFF
NA,NA,TRBV27,TRBJ1-2,TGTGCCAGCAGTCAAAGGCGGGGGAATGGCTACACCTTC,CASSQRRGNGYTF
NA,TRBD1,TRBV25-1,TRBJ1-1,TGTGCCAGCAGTAAGACAGGGGCGGCCACTGAAGCTTTCTTT,CASSKTGAATEAFF
NA,TRBD1,TRBV7-9,TRBJ1-2,TGTGCCAGCAGCCGCGGGACAGGGGAAGCGAGCTACACCTTC,CASSRGTGEASYTF
NA,TRBD2,TRBV15,TRBJ2-1,TGTGCCACCAGCAGAATGGGGACTAGCGGGAGATCTAATGAGCAGTTCTTC,CATSRMGTSGRSNEQFF
NA,NA,TRBV2,TRBJ1-4,TGTGCCAGCAGTGATGGGGAGGGGGTTGGTGAAAAACTGTTTTTT,CASSDGEGVGEKLFF
NA,NA,TRBV30,TRBJ1-5,TGTGCCTGGAGTGCGCACTCGACAGATTATTATCAGCCCCAGCATTTT,CAWSAHSTDYYQPQHF
NA,TRBD2,TRBV19,TRBJ2-1,TGTGCCAGTAGTAGCGGGAGGACCCCCTCCTACAATGAGCAGTTCTTC,CASSSGRTPSYNEQFF
NA,NA,TRBV11-2,TRBJ2-5,TGTGCCAGCAGCTTAGACAGGGGTATGCAGACCCAGTACTTC,CASSLDRGMQTQYF
NA,TRBD1,TRBV18,TRBJ1-5,TGTGCCAGCTCACCTGGGACAGGGCTTTTACAGCCCCAGCATTTT,CASSPGTGLLQPQHF
NA,NA,TRBV7-8,TRBJ2-2,TGTGCCAGCAGCTCCCGGGAGATCACCGGGGAGCTGTTTTTT,CASSSREITGELFF
few,NA,TRBV7-8,TRBJ2-1,TGTGCCAGCAGCCTAGTGGAGTACAATGAGCAGTTCTTC,CASSLVEYNEQFF
NA,NA,TRBV4-1,TRBJ2-7,TGCGCCAGCAGCCAAGCAGGGTTCGGCTACGAGCAGTACTTC,CASSQAGFGYEQYF
few,NA,TRBV7-3,TRBJ1-1,TGTGCCAGCAGCTTAAGTGCCAGGCAAGGAACTGAAGCTTTCTTT,CASSLSARQGTEAFF
few,NA,TRBV7-2,TRBJ1-2,TGTGCCAGCAACCAGGGCGTTTCGGACTATGGCTACACCTTC,CASNQGVSDYGYTF
NA,TRBD1,TRBV5-1,TRBJ1-3,TGCGCCAGCAGCTTGTCAGGGGGTTCCTCTGGAAACACCATATATTTT,CASSLSGGSSGNTIYF
NA,NA,TRBV7-9,TRBJ2-5,TGTGCCAGCACTCAGGGGATTCAAGAGACCCAGTACTTC,CASTQGIQETQYF
medium-sized,TRBD2,TRBV7-9,TRBJ2-4,TGTGCCAGCAGCGGATCGGGAGGGGCCAACATTCAGTACTTC,CASSGSGGANIQYF
few,NA,TRBV11-2,TRBJ1-3,TGTGCCAGCAGGCAAGCCGGGGGGCCTGGAAACACCATATATTTT,CASRQAGGPGNTIYF
NA,NA,TRBV5-4,TRBJ2-3,TGTGCCAGCAGCTTACGGGCGGGGCGGGGCACAGATACGCAGTATTTT,CASSLRAGRGTDTQYF
NA,TRBD1,TRBV7-3,TRBJ2-3,TGTGCCAGCAGCTTAAGGACAGGGGGCCCAGATACGCAGTATTTT,CASSLRTGGPDTQYF
few,NA,TRBV6-5,TRBJ1-2,TGTGCCAGCACCAACAGGGAGGGCTACACCTTC,CASTNREGYTF
once,NA,TRBV27,TRBJ2-2,TGTGCCAGCAGCATCGTGGGAGATCCGCCCGGGGAGCTGTTTTTT,CASSIVGDPPGELFF
few,TRBD1,TRBV28,TRBJ1-1,TGTGCCAGCAGGCCGACAGGGCGCACTGAAGCTTTCTTT,CASRPTGRTEAFF
once,TRBD1,TRBV6-6,TRBJ1-2,TGTGCCAGCAGTTATGGGACAGGGAGGAACTATGGCTACACCTTC,CASSYGTGRNYGYTF
few,NA,TRBV27,TRBJ2-7,TGTGCCAGCAGGCTCAACCGGAGGCTTACCTACGAGCAGTACTTC,CASRLNRRLTYEQYF
NA,TRBD1,TRBV6-6,TRBJ2-1,TGTGCCAGCAGTTACTACAGGGGTGCCAATGAGCAGTTCTTC,CASSYYRGANEQFF
NA,TRBD1,TRBV28,TRBJ1-5,TGTGCCAGCAGCAGGGGGAGCCCTAATCAGCCCCAGCATTTT,CASSRGSPNQPQHF
NA,TRBD1,TRBV7-9,TRBJ2-4,TGTGCCAGCAGCGTGGGACAGAAAAACATTCAGTACTTC,CASSVGQKNIQYF
NA,NA,TRBV5-1,TRBJ2-1,TGCGCCAGCAGCTTGGTTGGCGATGGACACTTAAATCAGTTCTTC,CASSLVGDGHLNQFF
NA,NA,TRBV5-1,TRBJ1-4,TGCGCCAGCAGCTTGGGACAGAATGAAAAACTGTTTTTT,CASSLGQNEKLFF
NA,NA,TRBV30,TRBJ1-3,TGTGCCTGGAGTGCCGGGGGAAACACCATATATTTT,CAWSAGGNTIYF
NA,TRBD2,TRBV28,TRBJ2-1,TGTGCCAGCAGTTCTGCCAGTAGCGGGGGGGACAATGAGCAGTTCTTC,CASSSASSGGDNEQFF
NA,TRBD1,TRBV10-3,TRBJ1-2,TGTGCCATCAGTGAGCCAGGGACAGCCGGCTACACCTTC,CAISEPGTAGYTF
NA,NA,TRBV15,TRBJ2-7,TGTGCCACCAGCAAGGCAGGGGGGTTGTACGAGCAGTACTTC,CATSKAGGLYEQYF